The sequence of this T cell receptor beta chain was determined in a study of T cell repertoires in cytomegalovirus infection (dated by TCRdb to the late 2010s). For the wider study: Because public TCR beta signatures pointed to carriage of CMV infection together with the matching HLA type, the HLA type of each donor mattered for the analysis. What the work shows at the level of the full study, not this receptor alone: The ex vivo response was dominated by HLA-C-restricted CMV-specific TCR beta clonotypes, and the single most frequent clonotype in two of eight donors was supplied by these HLA-C-restricted clonotypes. In both this cohort and an independent cohort of over 350 donors, the cumulative frequency of public TCR beta family members distinguished carriers of CMV infection plus the relevant HLA type.

Unmatched junction bases come to 5, with V trimmed by 0 bases and J by 3 bases. Sequences SGDLS (CDR1) and YYNGEE (CDR2) are obtained from the germline V gene. The CDR3 runs 16 residues from the cysteine to the phenylalanine. Only the CDR3 portion is preserved as DNA: 48 bases, with reading frame beginning at the first base. Concerning this clonotype: No antigen is known for it. Base-call qualities are not available, and no considerably larger clone is one nucleotide away.

The reads were generated on an Illumina HiSeq 1500. TCRdb trimmed public reads at Q25 via fastp, called clones via MiXCR and kept in-frame beta chains. One record per CDR3 amino acid sequence lists the most common genes and DNA. The sample data list 300,000 or so distinct CDR3 sequences, and around 10% of these were observed just once. The ten biggest clones cover around 2.6% of the sample. The TCR was taken from a human donor in good health (CMV status not recorded). Some clones in this sample may be carry-over from other donors' samples. The sample consisted of PBMCs. The chain is made from TRBV9 and TRBJ2-1, with 8 bases in between that match TRBD2. In nucleotides, the sequence is TGTGCCAGCAGCGTAGTAGGGCGGGGGGACTACAATGAGCAGTTCTTC. Protein translation: CASSVVGRGDYNEQFF.